This T cell receptor beta chain emerged from a study of blood T cell repertoires in COVID-19. In germline, CDR1 is SGHRS, CDR2 YFSETQ. With 0 bases removed from V and 0 bases from J, the gap between germline ends came to 9 bases. The CDR3 sequence is 16 residues long. Produced via immunoSEQ multiplex PCR; TCRdb's table is partial and in-frame only. The sample has a few hundred thousand clones; more than 85% are singletons. The TCR originated in a young woman who had recovered from COVID-19. Sequenced input: PBMCs or T cells enriched from blood (not recorded which). V gene TRBV5-1 combines with J gene TRBJ2-2; the D gene is possibly TRBD1 (5 bases). The CDR3 reads CASSLEVRANTGELFF. Here the CDR3 DNA reads TGCGCCAGCAGCTTGGAGGTCAGGGCGAACACCGGGGAGCTGTTTTTT.